The 2 T cell receptor beta chains in this list originate from one sample, sequenced in a study of control samples from healthy donors and cancer patients. Using immunoSEQ multiplex PCR, the repertoire was profiled, and TCRdb retains in-frame clones only, with some absent. The repertoire holds about 28,000 clones, with around 91% as singletons. The sample comprised PBMCs. The receptor set was obtained from a man between 50 and 59 years old with lung cancer.

The rearrangement uses TRBV7-2 and TRBJ1-3; no definite D call. CDR3 length: 16 residues. CDR1 and CDR2 from the germline V gene are SGHTA and FQGNSA. V was clipped by 3 bases and J by 0 bases, with 12 bases between them. The DNA of the CDR3 is TGTGCCAGCAGCTTCGCAGGTCCAAACTCTGGAAACACCATATATTTT. Protein: CASSFAGPNSGNTIYF.

The chain links TRBV24-1 to TRBJ1-2; possible D gene TRBD1, 6 bases. CDR1 and CDR2 from the germline V gene are KGHDR and SFDVKD. V was shortened by 5 bases and J by 5 bases, with 20 bases between the two germline ends. CDR3 size: 16 residues. The CDR3 sequence is CATSGGAGTSAYGYTF. The CDR3 nucleotides read TGTGCCACCAGTGGCGGGGCGGGGACATCGGCTTATGGCTACACCTTC.